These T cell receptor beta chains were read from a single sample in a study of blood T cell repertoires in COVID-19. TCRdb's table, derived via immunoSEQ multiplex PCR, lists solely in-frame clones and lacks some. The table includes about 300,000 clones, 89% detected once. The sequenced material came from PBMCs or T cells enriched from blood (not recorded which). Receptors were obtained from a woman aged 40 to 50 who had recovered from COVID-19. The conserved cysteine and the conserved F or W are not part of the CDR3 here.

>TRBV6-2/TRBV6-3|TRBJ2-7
ASSSLAGVIQY
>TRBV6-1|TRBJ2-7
ASSEGQGTD
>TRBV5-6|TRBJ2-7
ASSLGAGGSYEQY
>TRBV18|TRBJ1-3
ASSPTTAGSGNTIY
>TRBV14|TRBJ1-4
ASSPRGQEKLF
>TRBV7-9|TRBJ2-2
ASSLTSGSVSTGELF
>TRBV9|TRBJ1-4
ASGLSGSGGKLF
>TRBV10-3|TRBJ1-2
AIDGTGNYGYT
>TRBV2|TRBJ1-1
ASSGGGDRAKNTEAF
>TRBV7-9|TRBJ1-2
ASSPGVGDGYT
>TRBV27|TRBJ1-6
ASSLRDSPLH
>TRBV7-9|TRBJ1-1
ASSPPRAGGTEAF
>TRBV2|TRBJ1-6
ASSPGTGGLYY
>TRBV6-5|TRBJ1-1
ASSYDSAIGEAF
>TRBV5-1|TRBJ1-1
ASSFGTGGTEAF
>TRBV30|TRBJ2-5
AWSVIGGETQY
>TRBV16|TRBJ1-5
ASSPPARSNQPQH
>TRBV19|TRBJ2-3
ASSIDGKAQY
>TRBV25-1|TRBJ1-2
ASSEEGNRGIRGYT
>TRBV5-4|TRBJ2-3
ASSLGQNTDTQY
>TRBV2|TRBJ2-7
ASSEERTGVYEQY
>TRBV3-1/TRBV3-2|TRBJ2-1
ASSHPGGTSGDNEQF
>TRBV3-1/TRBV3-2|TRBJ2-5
ASSQVPQETQY
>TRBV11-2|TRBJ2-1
ASSQYSGAYNEQF
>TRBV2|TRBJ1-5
ASSVQGLSNQPQH
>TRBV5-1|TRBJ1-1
ASRQGARTEAF
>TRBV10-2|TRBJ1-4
ATRGGAATNEKLF
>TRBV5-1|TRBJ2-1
ASSSSTGINEQF
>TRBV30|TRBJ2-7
AWSGDSSYEQY
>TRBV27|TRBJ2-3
ASSFRSGLGTDTQY
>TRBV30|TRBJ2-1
AWNTNRGYNEQF
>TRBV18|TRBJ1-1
ASSPGQGNTEAF
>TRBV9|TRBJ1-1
ASSGGHPNTEAF
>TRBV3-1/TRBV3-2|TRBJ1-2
ASKRANYGYT
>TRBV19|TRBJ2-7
ASSPAGGTYEQY
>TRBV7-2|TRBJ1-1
ASSPRRTATNTEAF
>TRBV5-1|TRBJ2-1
ASSLTSGGNEQF
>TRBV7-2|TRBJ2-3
ASSLQAPADTQY
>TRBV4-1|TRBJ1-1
ASSQDPRTMNTEAF